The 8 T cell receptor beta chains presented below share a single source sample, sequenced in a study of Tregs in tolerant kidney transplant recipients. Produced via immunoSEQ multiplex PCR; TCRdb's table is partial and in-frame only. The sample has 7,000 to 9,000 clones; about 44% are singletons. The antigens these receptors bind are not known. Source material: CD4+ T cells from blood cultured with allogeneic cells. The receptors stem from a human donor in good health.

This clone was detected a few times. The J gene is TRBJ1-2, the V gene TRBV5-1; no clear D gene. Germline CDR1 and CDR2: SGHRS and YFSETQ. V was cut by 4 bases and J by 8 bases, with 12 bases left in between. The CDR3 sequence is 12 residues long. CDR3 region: CASSPPTGGYTF. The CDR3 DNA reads TGCGCCAGCAGCCCACCGACCGGGGGCTACACCTTC.

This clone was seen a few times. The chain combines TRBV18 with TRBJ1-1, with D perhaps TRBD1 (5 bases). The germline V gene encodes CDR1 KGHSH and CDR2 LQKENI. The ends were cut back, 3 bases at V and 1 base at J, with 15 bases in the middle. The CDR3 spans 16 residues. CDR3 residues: CASSPLTGDTNTEAFF. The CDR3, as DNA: TGTGCCAGCTCACCCCTCACAGGTGACACGAACACTGAAGCTTTCTTT.

For the CDR3, the DNA is TGTGCCAGCAGTAGGGGGGGCGAAGCTTTCTTT. Translated: CASSRGGEAFF. The V gene is TRBV6-6, the J gene TRBJ1-1; possible D gene TRBD1, 6 bases. This CDR3 region has 11 residues. The V end was cut by 5 bases, the J end by 8 bases, with 9 bases between. Germline V CDR1 and CDR2: MNHNY, SVGAGI (reference sequence).

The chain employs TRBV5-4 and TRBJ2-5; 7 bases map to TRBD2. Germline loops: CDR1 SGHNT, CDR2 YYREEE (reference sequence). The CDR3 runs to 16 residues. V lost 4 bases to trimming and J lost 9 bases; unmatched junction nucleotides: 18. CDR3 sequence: CASSQQGRGGIQAQYF. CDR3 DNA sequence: TGTGCCAGCAGCCAACAAGGACGGGGAGGGATCCAGGCCCAGTACTTC.

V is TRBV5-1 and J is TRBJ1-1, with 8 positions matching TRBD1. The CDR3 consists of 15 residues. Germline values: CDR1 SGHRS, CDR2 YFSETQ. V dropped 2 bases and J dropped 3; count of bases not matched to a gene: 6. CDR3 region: CASSFRDRLHTEAFF. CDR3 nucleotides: TGCGCCAGCAGCTTTAGGGACAGGTTGCACACTGAAGCTTTCTTT.

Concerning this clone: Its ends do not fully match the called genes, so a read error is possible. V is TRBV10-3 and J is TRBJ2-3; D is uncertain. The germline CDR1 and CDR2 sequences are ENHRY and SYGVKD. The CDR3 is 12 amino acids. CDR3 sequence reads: CASSRSTDTQYF. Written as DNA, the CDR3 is TGTGCCAGCAGTCGGAGCACAGATACGCAGTATTTT.

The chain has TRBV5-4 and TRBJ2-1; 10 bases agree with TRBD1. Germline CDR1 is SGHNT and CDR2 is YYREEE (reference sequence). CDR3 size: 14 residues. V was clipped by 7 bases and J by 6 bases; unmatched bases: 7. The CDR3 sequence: CASRRQGAFNEQFF. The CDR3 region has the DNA TGTGCCAGCCGAAGACAGGGGGCTTTCAATGAGCAGTTCTTC.

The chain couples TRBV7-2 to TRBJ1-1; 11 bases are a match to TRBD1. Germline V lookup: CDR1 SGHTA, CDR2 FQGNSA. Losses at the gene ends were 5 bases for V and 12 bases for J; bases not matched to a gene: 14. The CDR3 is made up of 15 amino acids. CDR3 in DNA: TGTGCCAGCAGCCCCGCACCGGGACAGGGGGTGAGAACTTTCTTT. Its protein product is CASSPAPGQGVRTFF.